These T cell receptor beta chains were read from a single sample in a study of blood T cell repertoires in COVID-19. The protocol was immunoSEQ multiplex PCR, while the TCRdb copy is restricted to in-frame clones and leaves out a portion. This table has more than 130,000 clones, around nine tenths appearing once. Source material: peripheral blood. All receptors derive from a man in his forties or fifties with active or convalescent COVID-19. Both conserved end residues are part of each CDR3. Each record gives: J gene, clone size, V gene, D gene, CDR3 protein, CDR3 DNA. The D gene is left open where the match is weak. Part of the rows lack a size; the others show once, few, many or a class for expanded clones.

>TRBJ2-2|-|TRBV6-5|-
CASTLGGLNTGELFF
TGTGCCAGCACCCTCGGGGGGCTGAACACCGGGGAGCTGTTTTTT
>TRBJ2-7|-|TRBV6-6|TRBD1
CASSGKGQAYYEQYF
TGTGCCAGCAGTGGCAAAGGACAGGCCTACTACGAGCAGTACTTC
>TRBJ2-7|-|TRBV6-5|TRBD1
CASRDRSPNEQYF
TGTGCCAGCCGGGACAGGAGTCCCAACGAGCAGTACTTC
>TRBJ1-1|-|TRBV20-1|-
CSARGHREAFF
TGCAGTGCTCGGGGACACCGTGAAGCTTTCTTT
>TRBJ1-4|-|TRBV6-6|-
CASSSVGEKLFF
TGTGCCAGCAGTTCGGTCGGGGAAAAACTGTTTTTT
>TRBJ2-5|-|TRBV5-1|-
CASSPGPWGRETQYF
TGCGCCAGCAGCCCCGGGCCTTGGGGGCGGGAGACCCAGTACTTC
>TRBJ2-3|-|TRBV7-3|-
CASSPMNFGDTQYF
TGTGCCAGCAGCCCGATGAATTTCGGGGATACGCAGTATTTT
>TRBJ1-1|-|TRBV29-1|-
CSVGQSNTEAFF
TGCAGCGTGGGACAATCGAACACTGAAGCTTTCTTT
>TRBJ1-1|-|TRBV28|-
CASSLFGPLNTEAFF
TGTGCCAGCAGCTTATTCGGTCCACTGAACACTGAAGCTTTCTTT
>TRBJ1-4|-|TRBV18|TRBD1
CASSQPGQPNEKLFF
TGTGCCAGCTCACAACCGGGACAGCCTAATGAAAAACTGTTTTTT
>TRBJ2-2|-|TRBV28|TRBD1
CASSSNRGDTGELFF
TGTGCCAGCAGTTCGAACAGGGGGGACACCGGGGAGCTGTTTTTT
>TRBJ2-7|few|TRBV28|TRBD2
CASSSRLAIYEQYF
TGTGCCAGCAGTTCCCGACTAGCTATCTACGAGCAGTACTTC
>TRBJ2-1|-|TRBV12-3/TRBV12-4|TRBD1
CASSLGQGGEQFF
TGTGCCAGCAGTTTAGGACAGGGTGGGGAGCAGTTCTTC
>TRBJ1-6|-|TRBV6-2/TRBV6-3|TRBD1
CASSPGTAVNSPLHF
TGTGCCAGCAGTCCCGGGACAGCTGTCAATTCACCCCTCCACTTT
>TRBJ2-7|-|TRBV6-6|TRBD1
CASSPGQGIYEQYF
TGTGCCAGCAGCCCCGGACAGGGGATCTACGAGCAGTACTTC
>TRBJ2-1|-|TRBV19|TRBD1
CASSISSRPGTVYNEQFF
TGTGCCAGTAGTATATCCTCCCGACCCGGGACAGTCTACAATGAGCAGTTCTTC
>TRBJ1-5|-|TRBV19|-
CASSLLRQPQHF
TGTGCCAGTAGCCTACTACGGCAGCCCCAGCATTTT
>TRBJ2-5|once|TRBV7-8|TRBD2
CASSLRAGDRETQYF
TGTGCCAGCAGCTTACGAGCGGGAGATAGAGAGACCCAGTACTTC
>TRBJ2-1|-|TRBV28|TRBD2
CASSQRGRAYNEQFF
TGTGCCAGCAGTCAGCGCGGGAGGGCCTACAATGAGCAGTTCTTC
>TRBJ1-1|-|TRBV30|-
CAWSVPPRDTEAFF
TGTGCCTGGAGTGTACCCCCGAGGGACACTGAAGCTTTCTTT
>TRBJ2-2|-|TRBV24-1|TRBD2
CATTSTPGLAGGPFGTGELFF
TGTGCCACCACCTCCACCCCGGGACTAGCGGGAGGTCCCTTTGGCACCGGGGAGCTGTTTTTT
>TRBJ2-2|-|TRBV5-1|TRBD2
CASSFLAGADGELFF
TGCGCCAGCAGCTTCCTAGCGGGAGCCGACGGGGAGCTGTTTTTT
>TRBJ1-5|-|TRBV19|-
CASSISGNGQPQHF
TGTGCCAGTAGTATTTCGGGTAACGGGCAGCCCCAGCATTTT
>TRBJ1-1|once|TRBV19|TRBD1
CASINPGQGFTEAFF
TGTGCCAGTATCAACCCTGGACAGGGGTTCACTGAAGCTTTCTTT
>TRBJ2-6|-|TRBV7-8|TRBD1
CASSLTGGGGANVLTF
TGTGCCAGCAGCTTGACAGGGGGCGGTGGGGCCAACGTCCTGACTTTC
>TRBJ2-7|-|TRBV25-1|-
CASSARRVGGVYEQYF
TGTGCCAGCAGTGCCCGTAGAGTAGGGGGAGTCTACGAGCAGTACTTC
>TRBJ2-6|-|TRBV3-1/TRBV3-2|TRBD1
CASRSGTEGIGVLTF
TGTGCCAGCAGGTCCGGGACAGAGGGCATAGGCGTCCTGACTTTC
>TRBJ1-3|few|TRBV19|-
CASSEGLTATRNTIYF
TGTGCCAGTAGTGAAGGATTGACAGCAACCAGAAACACCATATATTTT
>TRBJ2-7|-|TRBV6-6|-
CASRTDPSSYEQYF
TGTGCCAGTAGGACAGATCCCAGCTCCTACGAGCAGTACTTC
>TRBJ1-6|-|TRBV11-3|-
CASSLDGRSPLHF
TGTGCCAGCAGCTTAGATGGGAGATCACCCCTCCACTTT
>TRBJ1-5|-|TRBV19|-
CASSGGTSNQPQHF
TGTGCCAGTAGTGGGGGGACCAGCAATCAGCCCCAGCATTTT
>TRBJ2-3|-|TRBV7-9|TRBD2
CASSAPGLAGGSTDTQYF
TGTGCCAGCAGCGCACCGGGACTAGCGGGAGGGAGCACAGATACGCAGTATTTT
>TRBJ1-1|once|TRBV7-8|-
CATSWEGEAFF
TGTGCCACCTCGTGGGAGGGCGAAGCTTTCTTT
>TRBJ2-7|-|TRBV6-1|TRBD1
CASSERTGIYEQYF
TGTGCCAGCAGTGAACGGACAGGGATATACGAGCAGTACTTC
>TRBJ2-7|-|TRBV19|TRBD2
CASSTTSGSRGEQYF
TGTGCCAGTAGTACAACTAGCGGGAGTCGGGGCGAGCAGTACTTC
>TRBJ2-5|-|TRBV18|TRBD1
CASSSRDSKETQYF
TGTGCCAGCTCATCCCGGGACAGTAAAGAGACCCAGTACTTC
>TRBJ2-7|-|TRBV28|TRBD1
CASSSTGAYEQYF
TGTGCCAGCAGTTCGACAGGGGCGTACGAGCAGTACTTC
>TRBJ1-6|-|TRBV6-2/TRBV6-3|TRBD1
CASSYTRTGSSYNSPLHF
TGTGCCAGCAGTTACACCAGGACAGGGAGCTCCTATAATTCACCCCTCCACTTT
>TRBJ2-3|-|TRBV7-3|TRBD2
CASSLPGGTDTQYF
TGTGCCAGCAGCTTGCCGGGGGGGACAGATACGCAGTATTTT
>TRBJ1-2|-|TRBV2|-
CASSVGQNYGYTF
TGTGCCAGCAGTGTTGGGCAGAACTATGGCTACACCTTC
>TRBJ1-4|-|TRBV5-1|TRBD1
CASSSRQGATNEKLFF
TGCGCCAGCAGCTCTAGACAGGGGGCAACTAATGAAAAACTGTTTTTT
>TRBJ1-3|-|TRBV28|TRBD1
CASSLWGGQTSGNTIYF
TGTGCCAGCAGTTTATGGGGGGGACAGACCTCTGGAAACACCATATATTTT
>TRBJ2-7|-|TRBV10-3|-
CAIGVGGSLRSYEQYF
TGTGCCATCGGGGTTGGAGGTTCTCTTCGGTCCTACGAGCAGTACTTC
>TRBJ2-3|-|TRBV18|-
CASSPRQGKDTQYF
TGTGCCAGCTCACCACGGCAGGGGAAAGATACGCAGTATTTT
>TRBJ2-7|-|TRBV5-5|-
CASSLSRGYLSSYEQYF
TGTGCCAGCAGTTTATCCAGGGGCTATCTTAGCTCCTACGAGCAGTACTTC
>TRBJ1-1|-|TRBV7-9|TRBD1
CASSTGDTEAFF
TGTGCCAGCAGCACAGGGGACACTGAAGCTTTCTTT
>TRBJ2-5|-|TRBV28|TRBD2
CASSAGLAGGPRETQYF
TGTGCCAGCAGTGCGGGACTAGCGGGAGGCCCGCGGGAGACCCAGTACTTC
>TRBJ2-3|-|TRBV6-4|-
CASSDSASTDTQYF
TGTGCCAGCAGTGACTCAGCAAGCACAGATACGCAGTATTTT
>TRBJ2-3|-|TRBV11-2|TRBD2
CASSSSGGVSTDTQYF
TGTGCCAGCAGCTCTAGCGGGGGGGTTAGCACAGATACGCAGTATTTT
>TRBJ1-2|-|TRBV6-5|TRBD1
CASRPDRGTSRYTF
TGTGCCAGCAGACCGGACAGGGGGACATCTCGCTACACCTTC
>TRBJ1-2|few|TRBV7-9|-
CASSFRQENGYTF
TGTGCCAGCAGCTTCAGACAGGAAAATGGCTACACCTTC
>TRBJ2-7|-|TRBV18|TRBD1
CASSRGTGQGEQYF
TGTGCCAGCTCACGAGGGACAGGGCAGGGCGAGCAGTACTTC
>TRBJ1-1|-|TRBV29-1|-
CSARGGQRTEAFF
TGCAGCGCCCGGGGGGGGCAAAGAACTGAAGCTTTCTTT
>TRBJ1-1|-|TRBV11-2|-
CASSWGEVEAFF
TGTGCCAGCAGCTGGGGGGAGGTTGAAGCTTTCTTT